What follows are 11 T cell receptor beta chains derived from one specimen sequenced in a study of T cells in Graves' hyperthyroidism and ophthalmopathy. What was amplified from RNA transcripts were TCR beta CDR3 regions. In the first-round RT-PCR of the TCR CDR3, the HTBI primer set was used. MiXCR was run by TCRdb on the multiplex PCR reads, yielding one entry per CDR3 protein. The sample holds about 340,000 distinct CDR3 sequences, approximately 22% seen once. Sequencing used blood. The source is a woman between 50 and 59 years old with Graves' hyperthyroidism.

CDR3 amino acids: CASRPRPSNTEAFF. The CDR3 coding sequence is TGCGCCAGCAGACCTCGCCCTTCGAACACTGAAGCTTTCTTT. The genes are TRBV5-1 and TRBJ1-1; D gene uncertain. This CDR3 comprises 14 residues. CDR1 is SGHRS, CDR2 YFSETQ, per germline. The V gene lost 5 bases and the J gene lost 1 base, with 12 bases spanning the gap.

The chain employs TRBV20-1 and TRBJ1-2; 12 positions agree with TRBD1. Germline CDR1 and CDR2: DFQATT and SNEGSKA (reference sequence). The trim removed 6 bases at V and 7 bases at J, leaving 9 bases unmatched. This CDR3 comprises 14 residues. CDR3 nucleotide sequence: TGCAGTGCAACCGAGGGACAGGGGGCCGTTGGCTACACCTTC. It yields the protein CSATEGQGAVGYTF.

The chain carries TRBV5-4 and TRBJ2-7, with D hard to call. This CDR3 is built from 12 residues. Germline CDR1 and CDR2: SGHNT and YYREEE (reference sequence). V was clipped by 0 bases and J by 7 bases, with 8 bases between them. The CDR3 loop is CASSLAYGEQYF. The CDR3 nucleotides are TGTGCCAGCAGCTTGGCCTATGGGGAGCAGTACTTC.

This chain connects TRBV15 to TRBJ2-5, with 8 bases fitting TRBD1. The CDR3 length is 16 residues. Losses at the gene ends were 4 bases for V and 1 base for J; bases not matched to a gene: 8. Germline CDR1 reads LNHNV; CDR2 reads YYDKDF (reference sequence). The CDR3 nucleotides are TGTGCCACCAGCAACGGACAGGGAGCAACCCAAGAGACCCAGTACTTC. Amino acid sequence: CATSNGQGATQETQYF.

This clonotype has only a few counts. V and J are TRBV18 and TRBJ1-5, with a possible D match to TRBD1 (5 bases). CDR3 length: 13 residues. Germline CDR1 KGHSH, CDR2 LQKENI. V lost 4 bases to trimming and J lost 5 bases, with 9 bases between them. CDR3: CASSRGRDQPQHF. CDR3 coding DNA: TGTGCCAGCTCACGGGGCAGGGATCAGCCCCAGCATTTT.

The V and J genes are TRBV27 and TRBJ1-6; unclear D gene. This CDR3 has 16 amino acids. Germline-derived CDR1 and CDR2 are MNHEY and SMNVEV (reference sequence). V dropped 5 bases and J dropped 4 bases, with 15 bases sitting between them. This CDR3 reads CASSPFGTQYNSPLHF. Written as DNA, the CDR3 is TGTGCCAGCAGTCCATTCGGCACACAGTATAATTCACCCCTCCACTTT.

The gene calls are TRBV19 and TRBJ2-6, with TRBD1 matching 10 bases. V shed 4 bases, J shed 0 bases, and the junction held 9 bases outside the gene matches. In germline, CDR1 is LNHDA, CDR2 SQIVND (reference sequence). This CDR3 spans 19 amino acids. The CDR3 bases are TGTGCCAGTAGTACGCCCAGGGACAGGGGCCCCTCTGGGGCCAACGTCCTGACTTTC. Translation gives CASSTPRDRGPSGANVLTF.

This chain links TRBV5-1 with TRBJ2-6; 7 bases are a match to TRBD1. There are 17 residues in the CDR3. Germline assignment: CDR1 SGHRS and CDR2 YFSETQ. Unmatched junction bases numbered 5, after V lost 2 bases and J lost 0 bases. The CDR3 coding sequence is TGCGCCAGCAGCTTACAGGGGTTCCTCTCTGGGGCCAACGTCCTGACTTTC. Protein: CASSLQGFLSGANVLTF.

V usage is TRBV10-3 and J usage is TRBJ1-1, with unresolved D. This CDR3 is 12 amino acids long. V was pared by 4 bases and J by 4 bases, with 7 bases between. Germline V gene data show CDR1 as ENHRY and CDR2 as SYGVKD. The CDR3 region has the DNA TGTGCCATCAGTGGTGACACCACTGAAGCTTTCTTT. It translates to CAISGDTTEAFF.

The chain couples TRBV27 to TRBJ1-2; D gene uncertain. Germline V lookup: CDR1 MNHEY, CDR2 SMNVEV (reference sequence). V was pared by 5 bases and J by 2 bases, with 15 bases between. This CDR3 is built from 15 residues. CDR3 in DNA: TGTGCCAGCAGTCACAACGGGCGACGGAACTATGGCTACACCTTC. It codes for CASSHNGRRNYGYTF.

The chain combines TRBV27 with TRBJ1-5; D is perhaps TRBD1 (5 bases). The CDR3 has 15 residues. V lost 4 bases to trimming and J lost 7 bases, with 17 bases between them. The germline V gene encodes CDR1 MNHEY and CDR2 SMNVEV (reference sequence). The CDR3 DNA reads as TGTGCCAGCAGTTCCCACCGGGTTGGGGACCAGCCCCAGCATTTT. Its translation: CASSSHRVGDQPQHF.